This T cell receptor beta chain was captured by sequencing in a study of T cells in Graves' hyperthyroidism and ophthalmopathy. Broader study findings: Among clonotypes expanded in thyroid above 0.001, most were also found in blood. Prediction of ophthalmopathy progression came a median around 6.1 months pre-onset.

RNA transcripts gave rise to amplified TCR beta CDR3 regions. The HTBI primer set served for first-round RT-PCR of the TCR CDR3. TCRdb passed the multiplex PCR reads through MiXCR, listing each CDR3 protein once. The profile shows more than 500,000 distinct CDR3 sequences, approximately 15% of them singletons. To note about this clonotype: Antigen specificity is unknown.

The V and J ends lost 6 bases and 6 bases, in that order; junction bases with no gene match: 12. CDR1 LGHDT and CDR2 YNNKEL come from the germline V gene (reference sequence). This CDR3 has 16 residues. The source material was blood. The receptor comes from a woman in her forties with Graves' ophthalmopathy. The rearrangement joins TRBV3-1 to TRBJ2-5; 11 bases line up with TRBD2. Written as DNA, the CDR3 is TGTGCCAGCAGAACCTCACTAGCGGGAGACGGAAAGACCCAGTACTTC. Encoded protein: CASRTSLAGDGKTQYF.